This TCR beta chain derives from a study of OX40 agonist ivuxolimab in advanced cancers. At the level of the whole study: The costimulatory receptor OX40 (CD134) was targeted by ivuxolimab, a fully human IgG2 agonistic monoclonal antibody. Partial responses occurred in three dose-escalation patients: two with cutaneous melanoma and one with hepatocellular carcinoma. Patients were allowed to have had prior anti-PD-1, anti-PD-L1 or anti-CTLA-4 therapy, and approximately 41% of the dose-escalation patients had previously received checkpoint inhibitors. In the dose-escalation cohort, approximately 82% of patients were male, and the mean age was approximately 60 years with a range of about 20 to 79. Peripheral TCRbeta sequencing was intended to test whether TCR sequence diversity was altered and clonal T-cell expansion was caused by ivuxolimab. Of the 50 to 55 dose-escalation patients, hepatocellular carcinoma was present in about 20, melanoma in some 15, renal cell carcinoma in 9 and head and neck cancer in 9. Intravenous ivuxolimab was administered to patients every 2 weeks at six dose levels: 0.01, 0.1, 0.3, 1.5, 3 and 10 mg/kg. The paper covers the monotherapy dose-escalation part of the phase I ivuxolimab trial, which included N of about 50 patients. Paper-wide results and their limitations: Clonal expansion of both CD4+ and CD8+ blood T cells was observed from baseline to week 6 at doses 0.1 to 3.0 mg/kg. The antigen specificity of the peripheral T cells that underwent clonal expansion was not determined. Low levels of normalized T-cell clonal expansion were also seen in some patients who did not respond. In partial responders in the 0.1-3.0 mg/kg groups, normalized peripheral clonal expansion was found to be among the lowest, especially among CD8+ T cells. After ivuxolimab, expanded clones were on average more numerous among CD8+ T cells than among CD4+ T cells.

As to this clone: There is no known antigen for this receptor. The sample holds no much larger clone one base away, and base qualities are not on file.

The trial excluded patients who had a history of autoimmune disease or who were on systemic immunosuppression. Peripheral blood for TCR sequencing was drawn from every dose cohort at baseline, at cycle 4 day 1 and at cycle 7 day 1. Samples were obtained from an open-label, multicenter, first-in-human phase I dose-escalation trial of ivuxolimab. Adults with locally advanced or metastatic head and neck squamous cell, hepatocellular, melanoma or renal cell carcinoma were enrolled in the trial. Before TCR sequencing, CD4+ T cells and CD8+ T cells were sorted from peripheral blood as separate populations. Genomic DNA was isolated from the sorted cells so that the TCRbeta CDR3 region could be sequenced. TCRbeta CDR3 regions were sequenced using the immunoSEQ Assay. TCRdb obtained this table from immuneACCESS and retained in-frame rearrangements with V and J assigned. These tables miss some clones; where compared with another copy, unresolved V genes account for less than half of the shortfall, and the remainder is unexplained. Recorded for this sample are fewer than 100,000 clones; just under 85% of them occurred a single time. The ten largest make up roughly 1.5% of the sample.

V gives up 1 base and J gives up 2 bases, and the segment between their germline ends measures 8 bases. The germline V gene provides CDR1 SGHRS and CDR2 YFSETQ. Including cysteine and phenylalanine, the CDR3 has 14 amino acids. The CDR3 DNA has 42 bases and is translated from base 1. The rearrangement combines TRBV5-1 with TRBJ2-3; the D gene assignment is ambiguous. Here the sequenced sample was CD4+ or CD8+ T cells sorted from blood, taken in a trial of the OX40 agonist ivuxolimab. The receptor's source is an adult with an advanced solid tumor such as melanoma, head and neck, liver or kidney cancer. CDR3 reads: CASSLQAITDTQYF. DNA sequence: TGCGCCAGCAGCTTGCAAGCTATCACAGATACGCAGTATTTT.